This record looks at one T cell receptor (beta chain) sequence and its context. This sample is part of a study of blood T cell repertoires in COVID-19. Study summary: Samples taken during acute and convalescent COVID-19 were collected in the United States, Italy and Spain. In each case, the material was cDNA or gDNA derived from T cells, B-cell-depleted T cells, or PBMCs.

Per the authors' pipeline: Amplifying reference gene primers gave estimates of nucleated cell counts. The repertoire was sequenced with immunoSEQ multiplex PCR; TCRdb's copy has only in-frame clones and lacks some. That table furnishes V, J and clone size, whereas the DNA furnished D and trimming. Among approximately 19,000 clones listed, about 88% were seen once. The sequenced material came from peripheral blood. This sequence was found in a human donor in a cohort sampled during active COVID-19.

CDR3 amino acids: CAWSGDRANTGELFF. The CDR3 DNA reads as TGTGCCTGGAGTGGGGACAGGGCGAACACCGGGGAGCTGTTTTTT. V gene TRBV30 combines with J gene TRBJ2-2; 9 bases map to TRBD1. This CDR3 spans 15 amino acids. Trimming took 1 base from V and 0 from J; bases not matched to a gene: 0. CDR1 is GTSNPN, CDR2 SVGIG, per germline (reference sequence).